Listed below are T cell receptor beta chains from one sample, sequenced in a study of blood T cell repertoires in COVID-19. Sequencing was performed with immunoSEQ multiplex PCR; in TCRdb, only in-frame clones are kept and a portion is missing. The repertoire includes 300,000 or so clones, 75% to 90% of them detected once, and 2.5% to 3.5% sits in the top ten. The specimen sequenced was peripheral blood. The receptors stem from a woman in her thirties with COVID-19, enrolled during active disease. Both conserved end residues are trimmed from each CDR3. Fields, in order: J gene, D gene, V gene, CDR3 protein. D genes are given only for firm matches.

TRBJ1-4	TRBD1	TRBV15	ATSRGRDRTNEKLF
TRBJ2-1	TRBD2	TRBV3-1/TRBV3-2	ASSHPWLAGWNEQF
TRBJ2-2	TRBD2	TRBV10-1	ASSSGSNTGELF
TRBJ1-5	NA	TRBV6-6	ASSYVSGGQPQH
TRBJ1-2	TRBD1	TRBV27	ASSPRTGIYGYT
TRBJ1-5	NA	TRBV15	ATSRFLAGGNQPQH
TRBJ2-1	NA	TRBV18	ASSPPSSHEQF
TRBJ2-1	TRBD2	TRBV28	ASSSAGGYNEQF
TRBJ2-5	NA	TRBV28	ASSSPGSQETQY
TRBJ2-7	TRBD2	TRBV27	ASSRGLAGEQY
TRBJ2-5	NA	TRBV6-1	ASSEQGGQETQY
TRBJ2-7	TRBD2	TRBV29-1	SVRTSGSYEQY
TRBJ2-1	NA	TRBV5-5	ASSLAPGVDYNEQF
TRBJ2-1	TRBD2	TRBV9	ASSVVLAGSYNEQF
TRBJ1-1	TRBD1	TRBV18	ASSVPGQGMNTEAF
TRBJ2-3	NA	TRBV7-2	ASSLAPGRPPTDTQY
TRBJ2-6	NA	TRBV3-1/TRBV3-2	ASSQEVNRRTGANVLT
TRBJ1-1	NA	TRBV23-1	ASSQCETLNTEAF
TRBJ1-4	NA	TRBV28	ASTLGGEKLF
TRBJ2-1	TRBD2	TRBV10-1	ASSPESGRAFGEQF
TRBJ2-2	NA	TRBV7-3	ASSSTGGGELF